These T cell receptor beta chains were read from a single sample in a study of T cells in tuberculosis. The data were produced by immunoSEQ multiplex PCR, yet TCRdb's version contains in-frame clones alone and is incomplete. The sample records fewer than 35,000 clones, around 88% being singletons. The sample here was PBMCs, taken at tuberculosis diagnosis. These TCRs come from an adult with tuberculosis. The CDR3 runs from the conserved cysteine through the conserved F or W. Each record gives: D gene, V gene, J gene, CDR3 protein, CDR3 DNA. D genes are given only for firm matches.

>.|TRBV6-5|TRBJ2-1
CASSYSSRAYNEQFF
TGTGCCAGCAGTTACTCTTCCAGGGCCTACAATGAGCAGTTCTTC
>.|TRBV5-1|TRBJ1-2
CASSLEVSHLLDYGYTF
TGCGCCAGCAGCTTGGAAGTGTCACACCTTCTGGACTATGGCTACACCTTC
>.|TRBV19|TRBJ1-5
CASSPGHAKFNQPQHF
TGTGCCAGTAGTCCAGGGCACGCGAAATTCAATCAGCCCCAGCATTTT
>TRBD2|TRBV9|TRBJ2-1
CASSVGVGTRYNEQFF
TGTGCCAGCAGCGTAGGGGTGGGGACTAGGTACAATGAGCAGTTCTTC
>.|TRBV21-1|TRBJ2-7
CASSIAGPPWGYYEQYF
TGTGCCAGCAGCATTGCGGGACCCCCCTGGGGCTACTACGAGCAGTACTTC
>.|TRBV7-3|TRBJ2-2
CASSSLLTGELFF
TGTGCCAGCAGCTCCCTTCTCACCGGGGAGCTGTTTTTT
>TRBD2|TRBV4-1|TRBJ2-7
CASSQDGPSGYYEQYF
TGCGCCAGCAGCCAAGATGGGCCTAGCGGATACTACGAGCAGTACTTC
>TRBD2|TRBV5-1|TRBJ2-3
CASSFETSADTQYF
TGCGCCAGCAGCTTTGAGACTAGCGCAGATACGCAGTATTTT
>.|TRBV5-1|TRBJ1-4
CASSLGGPTNEKLFF
TGCGCCAGCAGCTTGGGCGGGCCTACTAATGAAAAACTGTTTTTT
>TRBD1|TRBV7-8|TRBJ1-1
CASSPGQGGMNTEAFF
TGTGCCAGCAGCCCTGGACAGGGGGGCATGAACACTGAAGCTTTCTTT